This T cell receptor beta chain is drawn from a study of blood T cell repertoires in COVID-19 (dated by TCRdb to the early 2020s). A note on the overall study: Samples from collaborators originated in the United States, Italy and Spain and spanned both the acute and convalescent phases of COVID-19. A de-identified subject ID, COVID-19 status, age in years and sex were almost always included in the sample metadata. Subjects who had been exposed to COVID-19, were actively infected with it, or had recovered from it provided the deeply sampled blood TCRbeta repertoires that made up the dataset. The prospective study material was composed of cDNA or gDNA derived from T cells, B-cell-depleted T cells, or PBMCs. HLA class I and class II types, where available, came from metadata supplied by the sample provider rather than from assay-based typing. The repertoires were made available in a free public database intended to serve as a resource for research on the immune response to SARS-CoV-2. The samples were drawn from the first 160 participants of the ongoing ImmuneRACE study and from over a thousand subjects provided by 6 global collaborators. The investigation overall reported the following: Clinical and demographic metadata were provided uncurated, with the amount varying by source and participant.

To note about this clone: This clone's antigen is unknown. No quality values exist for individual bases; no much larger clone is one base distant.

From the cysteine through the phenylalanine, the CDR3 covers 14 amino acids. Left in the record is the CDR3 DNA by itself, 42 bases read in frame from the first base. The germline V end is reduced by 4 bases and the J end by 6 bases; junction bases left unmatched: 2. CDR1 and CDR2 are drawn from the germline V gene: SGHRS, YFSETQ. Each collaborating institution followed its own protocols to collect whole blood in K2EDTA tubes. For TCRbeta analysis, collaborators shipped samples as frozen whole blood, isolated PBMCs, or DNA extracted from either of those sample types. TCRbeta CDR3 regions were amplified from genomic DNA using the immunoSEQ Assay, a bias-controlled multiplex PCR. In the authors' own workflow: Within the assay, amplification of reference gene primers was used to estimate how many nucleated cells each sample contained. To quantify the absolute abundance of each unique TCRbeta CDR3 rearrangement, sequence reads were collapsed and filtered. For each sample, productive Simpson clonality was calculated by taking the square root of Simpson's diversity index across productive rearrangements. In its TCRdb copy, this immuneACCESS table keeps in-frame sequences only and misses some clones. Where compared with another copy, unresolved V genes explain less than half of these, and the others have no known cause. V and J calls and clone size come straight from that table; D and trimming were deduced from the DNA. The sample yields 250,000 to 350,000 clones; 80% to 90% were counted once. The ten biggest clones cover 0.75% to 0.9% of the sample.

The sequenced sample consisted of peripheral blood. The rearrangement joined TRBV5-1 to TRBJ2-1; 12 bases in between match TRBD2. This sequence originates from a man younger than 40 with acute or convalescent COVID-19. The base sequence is TGCGCCAGCAGCCGGACTAGCGGGATCAATGAGCAGTTCTTC. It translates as CASSRTSGINEQFF.